This entry lists 20 T cell receptor beta chains sequenced from one sample in a study of molecular identifiers for immune sequencing clone quantification. TCRdb independently ran MiXCR on the PCR reads; one entry per CDR3 protein. The table shows about 640,000 distinct CDR3 sequences, with just under 20% occurring only once. Specimen: naive CD8+ T cells from blood, with Jurkat cell RNA spiked in. The subset was: FACS-sorted CD8+CD4-CCR7+CD45RA+ naive T cells. These receptors originate from a human donor in good health. Some libraries in this study had Jurkat cell RNA spiked in.

The chain recombines TRBV7-9 with TRBJ2-5; perhaps D is TRBD1 or TRBD2 (5 bases each). Trimming removed 3 bases from V and 3 bases from J, with 17 bases in between. The CDR3 consists of 16 residues. CDR1 is SEHNR, CDR2 FQNEAQ, per germline (reference sequence). This CDR3 is CASSFAPGAGEETQYF. CDR3 sequence (DNA): TGTGCCAGCAGCTTTGCCCCCGGGGCAGGCGAAGAGACCCAGTACTTC.

The gene calls are TRBV14 and TRBJ2-7, with 8 bases fitting TRBD1. The CDR3 is 17 residues long. Per the germline V gene, CDR1 is SGHDN and CDR2 is FVKESK. The trim removed 1 base at V and 2 bases at J, leaving 10 bases unmatched. CDR3 region: CASSQAGQVNSPYEQYF. The CDR3 DNA reads as TGTGCCAGCAGCCAAGCGGGACAGGTTAATAGCCCCTACGAGCAGTACTTC.

A note on this clonotype: A single base separates this from a much larger clone, so it may be a read error. This CDR3 fails to terminate in the conserved phenylalanine or tryptophan, so it likely reflects a read error. The DNA is left out, because the CDR3 cannot be placed on it with certainty; the CDR3 is given as TCRdb lists it. CDR3 sequence reads: CASSYGQGGEEYL. The V call is TRBV5-3, the J call TRBJ2-7; the table's TRBD1 call for D was not verified on the DNA. TRBV5-3 is annotated as an ORF whose role is uncertain. The CDR3 length equals 13 residues, ends included.

A few counts support this clonotype. This chain joins TRBV5-6 and TRBJ2-5, with D unclear. V shed 4 bases and J shed 5 bases, with 12 bases lying between them. This CDR3 spans 13 amino acids. CDR1 and CDR2 (germline): SGHDT, YYEEEE. The CDR3 DNA reads as TGTGCCAGCAGCACTACAGTGGGCGAGACCCAGTACTTC. Its translation: CASSTTVGETQYF. Based on the CDR3 plus reference TRBV5-6 and TRBJ2-5, the full variable domain is DAGVTQSPTHLIKTRGQQVTLRCSPKSGHDTVSWYQQALGQGPQFIFQYYEEEERQRGNFPDRFSGHQFPNYSSELNVNALLLGDSALYLCASSTTVGETQYFGPGTRLLVL.

This clonotype was seen ten or more times. The chain is built from TRBV27 and TRBJ2-7; the match to TRBD2 covers 8 bases. With 6 bases clipped from V and 3 bases from J, the junction kept 4 bases outside the gene matches. Germline values: CDR1 MNHEY, CDR2 SMNVEV (reference sequence). The CDR3 is 13 amino acids. This chain's CDR3 is CASRPGTSYEQYF. CDR3 sequence (DNA): TGTGCCAGCAGGCCAGGGACTAGCTACGAGCAGTACTTC.

The DNA of the CDR3 is TGTGCCAGCAGCTTGTACCTAGCGGGAGGCGTTAATGAGCAGTTCTTC. It codes for CASSLYLAGGVNEQFF. The chain links TRBV5-5 to TRBJ2-1, with 11 bases fitting TRBD2. The CDR3 has 16 amino acids. Losses at the gene ends were 1 base for V and 7 bases for J; bases not matched to a gene: 7. Germline loops: CDR1 SGHKS, CDR2 YYEKEE (reference sequence).

In its sample, this clonotype was seen many times. This chain uses TRBV20-1 with TRBJ2-7; 9 bases line up with TRBD1. V lost 6 bases, J lost 5 bases, and 11 bases stayed unmatched. The CDR3 sequence is 14 residues long. Germline V gene data show CDR1 as DFQATT and CDR2 as SNEGSKA (reference sequence). CDR3 bases: TGCAGTGCCCTTGGGCACAGGGGGCTGCACGAGCAGTACTTC. The encoded protein is CSALGHRGLHEQYF.

This clonotype has only a few counts. V gene TRBV3-1 combines with J gene TRBJ2-2; possible D gene TRBD1, 6 bases. The V end was cut by 6 bases, the J end by 3 bases, with 17 bases between. Germline V gene data show CDR1 as LGHDT and CDR2 as YNNKEL (reference sequence). The CDR3 sequence is 16 residues long. Here the CDR3 DNA reads TGTGCCAGCAGGCTTACCTGGGGGCTCGACACCGGGGAGCTGTTTTTT. It codes for CASRLTWGLDTGELFF.

With respect to this clonotype: This may be a read error, as it is one base from a much larger clone. The rearrangement links TRBV6-5 to TRBJ1-4, with D unclear. The length of the CDR3 is 17 residues. The germline gives CDR1 MNHEY, CDR2 SVGAGI. This CDR3 reads CASSYSSGVATNEKLVF. CDR3 DNA sequence: TGTGCCAGCAGTTACTCGAGTGGGGTCGCAACTAATGAAAAACTGGTTTTT.

This clonotype was observed many times. V gene TRBV27 combines with J gene TRBJ1-3; 11 bases are shared with TRBD1. The ends lost 6 bases at V and 2 bases at J; junction bases unmatched: 6. The germline V gene has CDR1 MNHEY and CDR2 SMNVEV (reference sequence). The CDR3 length is 16 residues. The DNA for the CDR3 is TGTGCCAGCAGCCTATTGGGACAGGGGGCTGGAAACACCATATATTTT. Its translation is CASSLLGQGAGNTIYF.

On this clonotype itself: This may be a read error: a much more frequent sequence differs by one nucleotide. The chain joins TRBV19 to TRBJ2-3, with D unclear. Germline values: CDR1 LNHDA, CDR2 SQIVND (reference sequence). This CDR3 region has 14 residues. The CDR3 here is CVSSIGSATDTQYF. For the CDR3, the DNA is TGTGTCAGTAGTATTGGTTCAGCCACAGATACGCAGTATTTT.

This clonotype showed up many times. The V and J genes are TRBV20-1 and TRBJ2-7; D gene unclear. Per the germline V gene, CDR1 is DFQATT and CDR2 is SNEGSKA (reference sequence). With 6 bases removed from V and 0 bases from J, the gap between germline ends came to 18 bases. The CDR3 has 15 amino acids. CDR3 sequence reads: CSAPPAWDPSYEQYF. As DNA, the CDR3 is TGCAGTGCCCCGCCCGCGTGGGATCCCTCCTACGAGCAGTACTTC.

This chain connects TRBV6-2 or TRBV6-3 to TRBJ2-5, with D tentatively TRBD1 (5 bases). Trimming shortened V by 3 bases and J by 3 bases, and 17 bases separated the two germline ends. This CDR3 comprises 16 residues. Germline CDR1 is MNHEY and CDR2 is SVGEGT. The DNA of the CDR3 is TGTGCCAGCAGTTATCGGCAGGGTAAGGGCGAAGAGACCCAGTACTTC. Translated: CASSYRQGKGEETQYF.

The chain recombines TRBV28 with TRBJ2-2; 12 bases match TRBD2. Per the germline V gene, CDR1 is MDHEN and CDR2 is SYDVKM. V gave up 4 bases and J gave up 4 bases; unmatched junction bases: 19. The CDR3 totals 21 residues. The CDR3 region is CASSSPPGFEGLAGRTGELFF. CDR3 coding DNA: TGTGCCAGCAGTTCTCCTCCGGGCTTCGAGGGACTAGCGGGCCGCACCGGGGAGCTGTTTTTT.

The rearrangement joins TRBV10-1 to TRBJ1-1, with D unresolved. V was trimmed by 2 bases and J by 4 bases, leaving 11 bases between them. This CDR3 is 14 amino acids long. Germline CDR1 WNHNN, CDR2 SYGVQD (reference sequence). The CDR3 protein is CASSETEVGTEAFF. In DNA form, the CDR3 reads TGCGCCAGCAGTGAGACCGAGGTGGGCACTGAAGCTTTCTTT.

V and J are TRBV4-1 and TRBJ2-1, with D unclear. Germline CDR1 MGHRA, CDR2 YSYEKL. The CDR3 consists of 12 residues. The ends were cut back, 4 bases at V and 8 bases at J, with 9 bases in the middle. As DNA, the CDR3 is TGCGCCAGCAGCCCAAGTATGGATGAGCAGTTCTTC. Amino acids: CASSPSMDEQFF.

The gene calls are TRBV19 and TRBJ1-2, with D unresolved. From germline, CDR1 is LNHDA and CDR2 SQIVND (reference sequence). This CDR3 is 15 amino acids long. Trimming left V 7 bases short and J 8 bases short, with 23 bases between. The CDR3 DNA is TGTGCCAGTAACCCCTCCGGAACCCCAAATGACGGCTACACCTTC. Translation gives CASNPSGTPNDGYTF.

This clonotype was detected only a few times. The V and J genes are TRBV5-1 and TRBJ2-7, with TRBD1 matching 8 bases. The CDR3 is 20 residues long. Per germline, CDR1 SGHRS and CDR2 YFSETQ. Trimming cost V 0 bases and J 3 bases; bases outside gene matches: 20. The CDR3 sequence: CASSLAEGQVSRADGYEQYF. The CDR3 DNA reads TGCGCCAGCAGCTTGGCCGAGGGACAGGTTAGTAGAGCCGACGGCTACGAGCAGTACTTC.

The sample holds many counts of this clonotype. The chain employs TRBV6-2 or TRBV6-3 and TRBJ2-4; 9 bases line up with TRBD2. Germline-derived CDR1 and CDR2 are MNHEY and SVGEGT. The CDR3 has 17 residues. V dropped 7 bases and J dropped 0; count of bases not matched to a gene: 10. This chain's CDR3 is CASTPRGGRLAKNIQYF. In DNA form, the CDR3 reads TGTGCCAGCACCCCGCGGGGGGGGAGGCTAGCCAAAAACATTCAGTACTTC.

A remark on this clonotype: A much larger clone lies one base from this, so it may be a read error. The chain couples TRBV30 to TRBJ2-1; D not certain. This CDR3 spans 12 amino acids. Looked up from germline, CDR1 is GTSNPN and CDR2 is SVGIG (reference sequence). CDR3 DNA sequence: TGTGCCCGGAGTGTATATCTAAATGAGCAGTTCTTC. As protein: CARSVYLNEQFF.